Listed below are T cell receptor beta chains from one sample, sequenced in a study of shared clonotypes between healthy human individuals. Some clones are missing from TCRdb's copy, which holds only in-frame ones; the method was immunoSEQ multiplex PCR. The sample shows roughly 2.5 million clones, around nine tenths of them seen only once. Input material: naive CD4+ T cells sorted from blood. The source is a man between 18 and 29 years old in good health. CDR3s include the opening cysteine and the closing phenylalanine or tryptophan. The D gene is left open where the match is weak. Some rows have no size entry. The others give once, few or many, or a class for an expanded clone.

CDR3nt,CDR3aa,j_gene,len,d_gene,abundance,v_gene
TGTGCCAGCAGCCCCACGGATAACACTGAAGCTTTCTTT,CASSPTDNTEAFF,TRBJ1-1,13,-,-,TRBV5-6
TGTGCCTGGAATCTGGTCAGCACAGATACGCAGTATTTT,CAWNLVSTDTQYF,TRBJ2-3,13,-,-,TRBV30
TGTGCCAGCAGTGCAGACAGGGGGCCCCTGGGCACTGAAGCTTTCTTT,CASSADRGPLGTEAFF,TRBJ1-1,16,TRBD1,-,TRBV6-1
TGTGCCGCAGCCCGGGACAGGGTCTACAATGAGCAGTTCTTC,CAAARDRVYNEQFF,TRBJ2-1,14,TRBD1,once,TRBV2
TGTGCCAGCAGCTTGTTGAACAGGGAAGGGACCCAGTACTTC,CASSLLNREGTQYF,TRBJ2-5,14,-,-,TRBV5-6
TGTGCCAGCAGTCCGTCCGGGACTCCGGAGACCCAGTACTTC,CASSPSGTPETQYF,TRBJ2-5,14,-,-,TRBV6-5
TGTGCTAGTGGTTTGAAACAGGGGACGGGCGAGCAGTACTTC,CASGLKQGTGEQYF,TRBJ2-7,14,TRBD1,-,TRBV12-5
TGTGCCACCAGCAGACCGGACAGGGGAACAGATACGCAGTATTTT,CATSRPDRGTDTQYF,TRBJ2-3,15,TRBD1,-,TRBV15
TGTGCCAGCAGTTACCCGGGGACTACAGAGACCCAGTACTTC,CASSYPGTTETQYF,TRBJ2-5,14,TRBD2,-,TRBV6-6
TGTGCCTGGATAGGGGGGAAGGTTGGCGGGATGACTACAGATACGCAGTATTTT,CAWIGGKVGGMTTDTQYF,TRBJ2-3,18,-,-,TRBV30
TGTGCCATCAGTGGGGTACAGACCTCTGGAAACACCATATATTTT,CAISGVQTSGNTIYF,TRBJ1-3,15,-,-,TRBV10-3
TGCGCCAGCGCCAGGGACGCTTCCCTGGGGGACGAGCAGTACTTC,CASARDASLGDEQYF,TRBJ2-7,15,-,-,TRBV5-1
TGTGCCAGCAGCTTGGGGCGGACGGACTATGGCTACACCTTC,CASSLGRTDYGYTF,TRBJ1-2,14,-,-,TRBV5-4
TGTGCCAACAGCCAGGGGCTCGTCGAGACCCAGTACTTC,CANSQGLVETQYF,TRBJ2-5,13,-,-,TRBV10-3
TGCGCCAGCAGTCAATCTGATTTCTTACCTAGCTCCTATAATTCACCCCTCCACTTT,CASSQSDFLPSSYNSPLHF,TRBJ1-6,19,-,-,TRBV23-1
TGTGCCAGCTCAGCACAGGGCGTCATTGAAAAACTGTTTTTT,CASSAQGVIEKLFF,TRBJ1-4,14,-,-,TRBV18
TGTGCCAGCACAAGGGGAAAGAACACTGAAGCTTTCTTT,CASTRGKNTEAFF,TRBJ1-1,13,-,-,TRBV6-5
TGTGCCAGCAGCAGCCCAGGAGGCTATGGCTACACCTTC,CASSSPGGYGYTF,TRBJ1-2,13,-,-,TRBV27
TGTGCCAGCAGCCCCCGGGCCCCTTACAGCAACACTGAAGCTTTCTTT,CASSPRAPYSNTEAFF,TRBJ1-1,16,-,-,TRBV5-4
TGTGCCAGCAGTGAATACGGGGCGGACCAAGAGACCCAGTACTTC,CASSEYGADQETQYF,TRBJ2-5,15,-,-,TRBV2
TGTGCCAGCAGCCTGGGACAGGGTAGAAATAATTCACCCCTCCACTTT,CASSLGQGRNNSPLHF,TRBJ1-6,16,TRBD1,-,TRBV5-4
TGTGCCAGCAGCGGGGGACTAGCGGACTACGAGCAGTACTTC,CASSGGLADYEQYF,TRBJ2-7,14,TRBD2,-,TRBV5-4
TGTGCCAGCAGGGAGACAGGGATTTACAATGAGCAGTTCTTC,CASRETGIYNEQFF,TRBJ2-1,14,TRBD1,-,TRBV27
TGTGCCAGTAGTGTCCAGACGAGAGCTGAGCAGTTCTTC,CASSVQTRAEQFF,TRBJ2-1,13,-,-,TRBV19
TGTGCCAGCAGTTCCCCCCGACTAGCGGGAGGTACGTGGCAGTACTTC,CASSSPRLAGGTWQYF,TRBJ2-7,16,TRBD2,-,TRBV7-2
TGTGCCAGCAGTTTTTCCGGGGGCTCCTACAATGAGCAGTTCTTC,CASSFSGGSYNEQFF,TRBJ2-1,15,-,-,TRBV27
TGTGCCAGCAGCCTGGGACTAGCGTACAATGAGCAGTTCTTC,CASSLGLAYNEQFF,TRBJ2-1,14,TRBD2,-,TRBV6-6
TGTGCCAGCAGCAAAGGAGAGGGGACCTATGGCTACACCTTC,CASSKGEGTYGYTF,TRBJ1-2,14,-,-,TRBV21-1
TGTGCCAGCTCAATCCTCGGCGGACAGGGTTTATTTAAAAACATTCAGTACTTC,CASSILGGQGLFKNIQYF,TRBJ2-4,18,TRBD1,-,TRBV18
TGTGCCAGTGGAGGGAGGACAGTCCTGACTAGCACAGATACGCAGTATTTT,CASGGRTVLTSTDTQYF,TRBJ2-3,17,-,-,TRBV19
TGTGCCAGTATCACGACAGGGGCGGGAAGCAATCAGCCCCAGCATTTT,CASITTGAGSNQPQHF,TRBJ1-5,16,TRBD1,-,TRBV19
TGTGCCAGCAGCTCAGGGGTTCGAGAGACCCAGTACTTC,CASSSGVRETQYF,TRBJ2-5,13,-,-,TRBV7-3
TGTGCCAGCAGTTTAAGAGGGGGCGCCTACGAGCAGTACTTC,CASSLRGGAYEQYF,TRBJ2-7,14,TRBD1,few,TRBV28
TGTGCCACCAGCAGACCCCAGGGCGGGAAGTACGCCAGCGGGAGGGCCTACAATGAGCAGTTCTTC,CATSRPQGGKYASGRAYNEQFF,TRBJ2-1,22,TRBD2,-,TRBV15
TGTGCCAGCACCCAGGACCGCAACACTGAAGCTTTCTTT,CASTQDRNTEAFF,TRBJ1-1,13,-,-,TRBV2
TGCAGCGTGGCGAAGAGCTTAAACACTGAAGCTTTCTTT,CSVAKSLNTEAFF,TRBJ1-1,13,-,-,TRBV29-1
TGTGCCAGCAGTCCCCGGGACAGGGGAGGCACTGAAGCTTTCTTT,CASSPRDRGGTEAFF,TRBJ1-1,15,TRBD1,-,TRBV28
TGTGCCTGGAGCGACCGGGATCAGCCCCAGCATTTT,CAWSDRDQPQHF,TRBJ1-5,12,-,few,TRBV30
TGTGCCAGCAGCCTACGGGACGGTGCCTACGAGCAGTACTTC,CASSLRDGAYEQYF,TRBJ2-7,14,-,-,TRBV5-4
TGTGCCAGTAGTATGGGCAGGGTAATCACTGAAGCTTTCTTT,CASSMGRVITEAFF,TRBJ1-1,14,-,-,TRBV19
TGTGCCAGCAGTTTGGGTAGCCCCCCCCATGAGCAGTTCTTC,CASSLGSPPHEQFF,TRBJ2-1,14,-,-,TRBV27
TGTGCCAGCAGCGTAGGCAGGGGGCAAGAGACCCAGTACTTC,CASSVGRGQETQYF,TRBJ2-5,14,TRBD1,few,TRBV9
TGTGCCTGGAGTCTGTTATTGAACACTGAAGCTTTCTTT,CAWSLLLNTEAFF,TRBJ1-1,13,-,-,TRBV30
TGTGCCAGCAGGCGGGATCAAGAGACCCAGTACTTC,CASRRDQETQYF,TRBJ2-5,12,-,once,TRBV7-6